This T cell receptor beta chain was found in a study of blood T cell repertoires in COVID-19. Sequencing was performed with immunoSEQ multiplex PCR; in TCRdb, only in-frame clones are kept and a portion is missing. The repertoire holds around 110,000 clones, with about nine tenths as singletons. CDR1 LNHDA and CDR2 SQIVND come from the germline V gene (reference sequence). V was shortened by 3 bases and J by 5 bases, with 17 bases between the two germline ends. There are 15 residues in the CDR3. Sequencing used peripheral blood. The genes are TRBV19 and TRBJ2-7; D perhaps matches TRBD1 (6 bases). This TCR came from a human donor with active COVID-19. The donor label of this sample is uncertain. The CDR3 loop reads CASSMTAGVFDEQYF. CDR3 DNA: TGTGCCAGTAGTATGACGGCAGGGGTATTCGACGAGCAGTACTTC.